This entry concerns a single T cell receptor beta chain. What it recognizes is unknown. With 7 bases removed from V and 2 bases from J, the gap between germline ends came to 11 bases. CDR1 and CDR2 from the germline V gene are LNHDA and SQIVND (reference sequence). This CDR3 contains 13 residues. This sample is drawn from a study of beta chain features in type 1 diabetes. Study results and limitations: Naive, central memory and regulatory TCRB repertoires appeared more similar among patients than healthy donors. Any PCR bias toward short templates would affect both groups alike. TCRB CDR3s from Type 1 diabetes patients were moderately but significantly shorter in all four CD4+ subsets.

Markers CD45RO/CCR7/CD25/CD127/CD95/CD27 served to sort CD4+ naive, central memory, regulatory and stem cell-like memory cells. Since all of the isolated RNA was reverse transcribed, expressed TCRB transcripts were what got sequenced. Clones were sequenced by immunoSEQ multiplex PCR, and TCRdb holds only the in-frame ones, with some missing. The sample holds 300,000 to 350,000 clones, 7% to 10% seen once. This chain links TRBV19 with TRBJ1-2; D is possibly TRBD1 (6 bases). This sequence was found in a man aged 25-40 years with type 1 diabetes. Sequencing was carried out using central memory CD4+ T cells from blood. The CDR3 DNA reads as TGTGCCAGTACTTCAGGGGTAAACTATGGCTACACCTTC. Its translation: CASTSGVNYGYTF.